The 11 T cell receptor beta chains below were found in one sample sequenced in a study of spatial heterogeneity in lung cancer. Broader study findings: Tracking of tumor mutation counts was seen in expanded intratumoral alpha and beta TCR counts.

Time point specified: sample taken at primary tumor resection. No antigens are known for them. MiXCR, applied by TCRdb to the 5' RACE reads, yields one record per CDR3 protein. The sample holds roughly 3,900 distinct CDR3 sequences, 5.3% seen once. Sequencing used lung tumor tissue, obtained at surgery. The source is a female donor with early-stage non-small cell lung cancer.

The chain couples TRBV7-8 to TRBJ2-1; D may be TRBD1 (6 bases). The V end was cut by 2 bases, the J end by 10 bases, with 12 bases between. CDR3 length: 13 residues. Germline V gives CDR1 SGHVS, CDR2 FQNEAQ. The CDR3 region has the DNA TGTGCCAGCAGCTTAAGGCCCCAGGGGGAGCAGTTCTTC. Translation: CASSLRPQGEQFF.

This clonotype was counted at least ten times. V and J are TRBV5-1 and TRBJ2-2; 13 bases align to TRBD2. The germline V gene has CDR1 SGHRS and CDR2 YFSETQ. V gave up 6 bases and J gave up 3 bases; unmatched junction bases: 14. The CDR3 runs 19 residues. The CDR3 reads CASTLIPGLAGSYTGELFF. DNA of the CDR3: TGCGCCAGCACCCTGATACCGGGACTAGCGGGATCCTACACCGGGGAGCTGTTTTTT.

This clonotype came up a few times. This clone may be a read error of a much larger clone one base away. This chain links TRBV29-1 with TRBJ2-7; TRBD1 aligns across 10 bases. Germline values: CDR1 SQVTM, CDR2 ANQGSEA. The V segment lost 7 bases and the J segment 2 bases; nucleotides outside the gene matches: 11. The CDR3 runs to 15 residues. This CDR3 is CSAAPGTGVTYEQYF. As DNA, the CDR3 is TGCAGCGCGGCGCCCGGGACAGGGGTAACCTACGAGCAGTACTTC.

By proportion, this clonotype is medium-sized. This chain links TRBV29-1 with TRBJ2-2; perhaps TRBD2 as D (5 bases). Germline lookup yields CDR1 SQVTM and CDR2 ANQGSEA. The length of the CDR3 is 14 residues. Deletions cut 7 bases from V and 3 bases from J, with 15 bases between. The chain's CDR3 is CSARRLVDTGELFF. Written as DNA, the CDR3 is TGCAGCGCCAGGAGGCTGGTTGACACCGGGGAGCTGTTTTTT.

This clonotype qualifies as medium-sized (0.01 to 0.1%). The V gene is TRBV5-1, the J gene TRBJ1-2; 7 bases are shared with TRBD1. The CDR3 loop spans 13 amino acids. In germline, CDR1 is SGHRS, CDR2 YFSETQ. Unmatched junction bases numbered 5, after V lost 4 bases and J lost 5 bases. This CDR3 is CASSTGTAYGYTF. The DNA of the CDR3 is TGCGCCAGCAGCACCGGGACAGCGTATGGCTACACCTTC.

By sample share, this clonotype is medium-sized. For the CDR3, the DNA is TGTGCCAGCAGCTTAGGGGGACAACTCACTGAAGCTTTCTTT. Protein product: CASSLGGQLTEAFF. The rearrangement joins TRBV7-3 to TRBJ1-1; possibly TRBD1 for D (6 bases). CDR1 and CDR2 from the germline V gene are SGHTA and FQGTGA. The CDR3 is 14 residues long. V gave up 2 bases and J gave up 4 bases, with 11 bases separating them.

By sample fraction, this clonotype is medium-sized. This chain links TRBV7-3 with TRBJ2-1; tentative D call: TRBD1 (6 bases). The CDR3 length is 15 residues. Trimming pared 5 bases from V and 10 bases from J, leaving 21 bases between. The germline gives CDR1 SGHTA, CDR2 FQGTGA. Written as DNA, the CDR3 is TGTGCCAGCAGCCGAAGCCCCGCAGGGGTTGAAGAGCAGTTCTTC. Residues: CASSRSPAGVEEQFF.

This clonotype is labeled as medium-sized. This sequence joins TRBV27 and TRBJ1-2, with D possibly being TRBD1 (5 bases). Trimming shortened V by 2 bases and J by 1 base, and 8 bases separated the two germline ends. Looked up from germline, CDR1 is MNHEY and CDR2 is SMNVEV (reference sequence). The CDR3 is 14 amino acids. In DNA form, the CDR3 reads TGTGCCAGCAGTTTAACAGGATTTAACTATGGCTACACCTTC. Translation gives CASSLTGFNYGYTF.

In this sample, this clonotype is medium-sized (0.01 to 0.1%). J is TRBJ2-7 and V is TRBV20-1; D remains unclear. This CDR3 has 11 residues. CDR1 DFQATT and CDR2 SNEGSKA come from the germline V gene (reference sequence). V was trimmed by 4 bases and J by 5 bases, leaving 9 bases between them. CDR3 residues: CSATKANEQYF. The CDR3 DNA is TGCAGTGCTACCAAGGCCAACGAGCAGTACTTC.

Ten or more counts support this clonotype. The CDR3: CASSPVGTGKTQYF. The CDR3 DNA reads TGTGCCAGCAGCCCAGTAGGAACAGGGAAGACCCAGTACTTC. V usage is TRBV7-6 and J usage is TRBJ2-5; possible D gene TRBD1, 6 bases. This CDR3 contains 14 residues. V lost 5 bases, J lost 6 bases, and 16 bases lay in between. The germline gives CDR1 SGHVS, CDR2 FNYEAQ.

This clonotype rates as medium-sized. The CDR3 sequence: CSARDNKGPIQPQHF. The DNA of the CDR3 is TGCAGTGCTAGAGACAATAAAGGACCGATTCAGCCCCAGCATTTT. V gene TRBV20-1 combines with J gene TRBJ1-5; no definite D call. Trimming shortened V by 0 bases and J by 6 bases, and 15 bases separated the two germline ends. The CDR3 runs 15 residues. CDR1 and CDR2 (germline): DFQATT, SNEGSKA (reference sequence).